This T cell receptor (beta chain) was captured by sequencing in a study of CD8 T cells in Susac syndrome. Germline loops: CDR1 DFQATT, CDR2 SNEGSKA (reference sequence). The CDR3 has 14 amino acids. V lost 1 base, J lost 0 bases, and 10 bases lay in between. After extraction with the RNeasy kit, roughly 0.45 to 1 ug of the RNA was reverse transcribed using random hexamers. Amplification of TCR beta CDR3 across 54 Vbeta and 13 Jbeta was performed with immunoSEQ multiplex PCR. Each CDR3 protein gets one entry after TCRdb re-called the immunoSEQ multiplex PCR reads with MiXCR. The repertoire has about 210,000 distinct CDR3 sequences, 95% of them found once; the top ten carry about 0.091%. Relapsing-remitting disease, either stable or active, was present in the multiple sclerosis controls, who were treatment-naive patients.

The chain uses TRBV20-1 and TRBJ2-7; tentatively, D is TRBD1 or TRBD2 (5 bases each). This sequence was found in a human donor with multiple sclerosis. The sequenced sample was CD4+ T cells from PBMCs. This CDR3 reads CSARGDGNSYEQYF. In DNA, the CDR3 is TGCAGTGCTAGAGGGGACGGTAACTCCTACGAGCAGTACTTC.